This TCR beta chain was sequenced for a study of blood T cell repertoires in COVID-19 (dated by TCRdb to about 2020). Background on the whole study: Samples covering the acute and convalescent phases of COVID-19 were provided by collaborators in the United States, Italy and Spain. The material from the prospective study consisted of cDNA or gDNA derived from T cells, B-cell-depleted T cells, or PBMCs. Deeply sampled blood TCRbeta repertoires from subjects exposed to, actively infected with, or recovered from COVID-19 were included in the dataset. A freely available public database, intended as a resource for researchers studying the immune response to SARS-CoV-2, is where the repertoires were released. The samples were drawn from two sources: the first 160 participants of the ongoing ImmuneRACE study, and about 1,300 subjects contributed by 6 global collaborators. A de-identified subject ID, COVID-19 status, age in years and sex were almost always included in the sample metadata. Where HLA class I and class II types were available, the types were taken from metadata supplied by the sample provider, not from assay-based typing.

TCRbeta CDR3 regions were amplified from genomic DNA by means of the immunoSEQ Assay, a bias-controlled multiplex PCR. The authors' analysis ran thus. Nucleated cell counts per sample were estimated from amplification of reference gene primers within the assay. To quantify the absolute abundance of each unique TCRbeta CDR3 rearrangement, sequence reads were collapsed and filtered. For each sample, productive Simpson clonality was calculated by taking the square root of Simpson's diversity index across productive rearrangements. TCRdb limited this immuneACCESS table to in-frame rearrangements with V and J called. A share of clones is missing; checked studies link under half to unresolved V genes, and the rest is unexplained. The DNA was the basis for D and trimming; V, J and clone size are from that table. The sample data list about 110,000 clones, and 75% to 90% of these were observed just once. The leading ten clones occupy 6.5% to 8% of the sample.

Notes on this clone: The antigen this receptor binds is unknown. Per-base qualities were not stored, and no clone one base away is much larger.

The germline ends are 6 bases apart after V is trimmed by 4 bases and J by 5 bases. The CDR3 runs 12 residues from the cysteine to the phenylalanine. Only CDR3 DNA is held: 36 bases, read in frame from base 1. Per the germline V gene, MDHEN is the CDR1 and SYDVKM is the CDR2. The research as a whole found: The quantity of clinical and demographic metadata differed by source and by participant and was supplied without curation.

Each collaborating institution followed its own protocols to collect whole blood in K2EDTA tubes. For TCRbeta analysis, collaborators shipped samples as frozen whole blood, isolated PBMCs, or DNA extracted from either of those sample types. The clonotype originates from a woman in her forties or fifties with acute or convalescent COVID-19. The chain couples TRBV28 to TRBJ1-5, with no reliable assignment of the D segment. The sample taken for sequencing was peripheral blood. CDR3 region: CASSYSDQPQHF. The nucleotides read TGTGCCAGCAGTTATTCGGATCAGCCCCAGCATTTT.